This T cell receptor beta chain comes out of a study of OX40 agonist ivuxolimab in advanced cancers. With regard to this clone: The antigen remains unidentified.

Overall study results and limits: People who partly responded at 0.1-3.0 mg/kg had some of the least clonal expansion seen.

TCRdb keeps only in-frame clones here, not all; method: immunoSEQ multiplex PCR. Of fewer than 60,000 clones listed, 75% to 80% are singletons. This receptor was obtained from an adult with an advanced solid tumor such as melanoma, head and neck, liver or kidney cancer. Source: CD4+ or CD8+ T cells sorted from blood, taken in a trial of the OX40 agonist ivuxolimab.

DNA for the CDR3: TGCGCCAGCAGTACCGAGTCGGGCTATGGCTACACCTTC. Amino acid sequence: CASSTESGYGYTF. The V gene is TRBV5-1, the J gene TRBJ1-2; D uncertain. Germline V lookup: CDR1 SGHRS, CDR2 YFSETQ. CDR3 length: 13 residues. Trimming left V 5 bases short and J 4 bases short, with 12 bases between. Based on the CDR3 plus reference TRBV5-1 and TRBJ1-2, the full variable domain is KAGVTQTPRYLIKTRGQQVTLSCSPISGHRSVSWYQQTPGQGLQFLFEYFSETQRNKGNFPGRFSGRQFSNSRSEMNVSTLELGDSALYLCASSTESGYGYTFGSGTRLTVV.